Below are 17 T cell receptor beta chains sequenced from a single sample in a study of T cell therapy after organ transplantation. Assay used: immunoSEQ multiplex PCR; TCRdb lists only in-frame clones, some missing. Of 20,000 to 25,000 clones in the sample, 84% were seen once. No antigen has been assigned to these receptors. Described time point: 20-29 weeks after completion of therapy. The sequences come from CD8+ T cells from blood, collected after autologous CMV-specific T cell therapy. The origin of the receptors is a human patient who had received a solid organ transplant and had CMV disease. Some of the T cells might come from the graft donor.

This chain connects TRBV11-3 to TRBJ1-4; D is possibly TRBD1 (5 bases). The CDR3 is made up of 12 amino acids. The germline CDR1 and CDR2 sequences are SGHNT and YENEEA. V dropped 1 base and J dropped 12 bases, with 9 bases sitting between them. In nucleotides, the CDR3 is TGTGCCAGCAGCTTAGTCTGGGGGGAACTGTTTTTT. This encodes CASSLVWGELFF.

V gene TRBV19 combines with J gene TRBJ1-2; D is unclear. The CDR3 consists of 14 residues. The germline gives CDR1 LNHDA, CDR2 SQIVND (reference sequence). With 7 bases removed from V and 0 bases from J, the gap between germline ends came to 12 bases. The CDR3 DNA reads TGTGCCAGTACCACGCCCGGGACTAACTATGGCTACACCTTC. Protein sequence: CASTTPGTNYGYTF. The variable domain in full, completed from reference TRBV19 and TRBJ1-2, reads DGGITQSPKYLFRKEGQNVTLSCEQNLNHDAMYWYRQDPGQGLRLIYYSQIVNDFQKGDIAEGYSVSREKKESFPLTVTSAQKNPTAFYLCASTTPGTNYGYTFGSGTRLTVV.

The chain links TRBV27 to TRBJ2-5; weak D call: TRBD2 (7 bases). The CDR3 covers 15 residues. V shed 2 bases and J shed 5 bases, with 15 bases lying between them. Per germline, CDR1 MNHEY and CDR2 SMNVEV (reference sequence). The CDR3 loop reads CASSLRAGRGETQYF. CDR3 nucleotide sequence: TGTGCCAGCAGTTTACGGGCAGGGAGGGGGGAGACCCAGTACTTC.

This clone was observed a single time. This chain connects TRBV7-3 to TRBJ1-1; D gene uncertain. Germline CDR1 and CDR2: SGHTA and FQGTGA. This CDR3 is 16 amino acids long. Trimming shortened V by 2 bases and J by 2 bases, and 15 bases separated the two germline ends. The CDR3 DNA follows: TGTGCCAGCAGCTTAGGTCGGGAGGCCCAAAACACTGAAGCTTTCTTT. Translating it yields CASSLGREAQNTEAFF.

The V call is TRBV27, the J call TRBJ2-2, with a weak D call TRBD2 (6 bases). V gave up 6 bases and J gave up 6 bases, with 8 bases separating them. Germline V gene data show CDR1 as MNHEY and CDR2 as SMNVEV (reference sequence). CDR3 length: 12 amino acids. CDR3 residues: CASSPGAGELFF. CDR3 nucleotide sequence: TGTGCCAGCAGCCCGGGGGCCGGGGAGCTGTTTTTT.

This clone is a singleton in its sample. Here the CDR3 DNA reads TGTGCCAGCAGCTACCGGGAAAGCTCCTACAATGAGCAGTTCTTC. Protein product: CASSYRESSYNEQFF. V gene TRBV7-9 combines with J gene TRBJ2-1; a possible D gene is TRBD2 (5 bases). The V and J ends lost 4 bases and 0 bases respectively, with 10 bases between them. There are 15 residues in the CDR3. Germline CDR1 reads SEHNR; CDR2 reads FQNEAQ (reference sequence).

V usage is TRBV27 and J usage is TRBJ2-7, with TRBD2 matching 7 bases. Per germline, CDR1 MNHEY and CDR2 SMNVEV (reference sequence). This CDR3 spans 15 amino acids. The V gene end was trimmed by 3 bases and the J gene end by 5 bases; junction bases not matched to a gene: 10. CDR3 protein: CASSFFGAGYDEQYF. DNA for the CDR3: TGTGCCAGCAGTTTTTTTGGAGCGGGGTACGACGAGCAGTACTTC.

The chain is built from TRBV4-1 and TRBJ2-7; no clear D. Germline V gene lookup returns CDR1 MGHRA and CDR2 YSYEKL. CDR3 length: 14 amino acids. Trimming took 4 bases from V and 5 from J, leaving 15 bases between them. In DNA form, the CDR3 reads TGCGCCAGCAGCCGCACAGCCATTCATGACGAGCAGTACTTC. Its protein product is CASSRTAIHDEQYF.

J is TRBJ2-7 and V is TRBV4-2, with D perhaps TRBD1 or TRBD2 (5 bases each). Germline V gene data show CDR1 as LGHNA and CDR2 as YNFKEQ. With 0 bases removed from V and 5 bases from J, the gap between germline ends came to 17 bases. This CDR3 comprises 16 residues. CDR3 loop: CASSQDWAGRRNEQYF. CDR3 sequence (DNA): TGTGCCAGCAGCCAAGATTGGGCAGGGAGAAGGAACGAGCAGTACTTC.

This rearrangement joins TRBV27 to TRBJ2-7, with 8 bases identical to TRBD2. V lost 8 bases and J lost 2; bases outside the gene matches: 5. CDR1 and CDR2 from the germline V gene are MNHEY and SMNVEV (reference sequence). The CDR3 totals 13 residues. This chain's CDR3 is CASVGGAAYEQYF. DNA for the CDR3: TGTGCCAGCGTCGGGGGGGCTGCCTACGAGCAGTACTTC.

The chain employs TRBV12-5 and TRBJ2-7; D perhaps matches TRBD1 (6 bases). The germline gives CDR1 LGHNT, CDR2 FRNRAP. CDR3 length equals 15 residues. V was pared by 10 bases and J by 3 bases, with 22 bases between. The CDR3 DNA reads TGTGCTACCAGACTGGGGGACAATCCATACTACGAGCAGTACTTC. Translating it yields CATRLGDNPYYEQYF.

The chain joins TRBV28 to TRBJ2-1; D perhaps matches TRBD2 (6 bases). The CDR3 is 13 amino acids. V lost 5 bases, J lost 6 bases, and 11 bases lay in between. Germline values: CDR1 MDHEN, CDR2 SYDVKM. CDR3 region: CASSPPGLNEQFF. In nucleotides, the CDR3 is TGTGCCAGCAGTCCGCCGGGACTCAATGAGCAGTTCTTC. The variable domain in full, completed from reference TRBV28 and TRBJ2-1, reads DVKVTQSSRYLVKRTGEKVFLECVQDMDHENMFWYRQDPGLGLRLIYFSYDVKMKEKGDIPEGYSVSREKKERFSLILESASTNQTSMYLCASSPPGLNEQFFGPGTRLTVL.

This chain links TRBV19 with TRBJ2-7, with 8 bases identical to TRBD1. V shed 7 bases and J 4 bases; nucleotides not matched to a gene: 6. The CDR3 contains 13 residues. Germline CDR1 is LNHDA and CDR2 is SQIVND (reference sequence). The CDR3 reads CASTSRTGYEQYF. The CDR3 nucleotides are TGTGCCAGTACCTCACGGACAGGGTACGAGCAGTACTTC.

The chain has TRBV4-1 and TRBJ2-5, with 8 positions matching TRBD1. Germline V gives CDR1 MGHRA, CDR2 YSYEKL. Unmatched junction bases numbered 6, after V lost 1 base and J lost 5 bases. The CDR3 runs to 15 residues. The CDR3 protein is CASSQGTGPAETQYF. The CDR3 coding sequence is TGCGCCAGCAGCCAAGGGACAGGGCCGGCGGAGACCCAGTACTTC.

The chain recombines TRBV28 with TRBJ1-3; D remains unclear. Germline V gene lookup returns CDR1 MDHEN and CDR2 SYDVKM. This CDR3 comprises 16 residues. V lost 3 bases to trimming and J lost 6 bases, with 18 bases between them. In nucleotides, the CDR3 is TGTGCCAGCAGTTTCGGCAGAACGAACGGGGAAAACACCATATATTTT. Protein product: CASSFGRTNGENTIYF.

This chain connects TRBV27 to TRBJ2-3, with 8 bases fitting TRBD2. The CDR3 runs 17 residues. Germline V CDR1 and CDR2: MNHEY, SMNVEV (reference sequence). V was pared by 0 bases and J by 3 bases, with 8 bases of the junction left unmatched. As DNA, the CDR3 is TGTGCCAGCAGTTTATCCCCTAGCGGGCGTACGACAGATACGCAGTATTTT. This sequence encodes CASSLSPSGRTTDTQYF.

The gene calls are TRBV7-9 and TRBJ2-1, with D hard to call. Trimming stripped 2 bases from V and 8 bases from J, with 7 bases between. CDR3 length: 12 amino acids. Germline CDR1 and CDR2: SEHNR and FQNEAQ (reference sequence). The CDR3 DNA sequence: TGTGCCAGCAGCTTATCTGATGATGAGCAGTTCTTC. Amino acid sequence: CASSLSDDEQFF.